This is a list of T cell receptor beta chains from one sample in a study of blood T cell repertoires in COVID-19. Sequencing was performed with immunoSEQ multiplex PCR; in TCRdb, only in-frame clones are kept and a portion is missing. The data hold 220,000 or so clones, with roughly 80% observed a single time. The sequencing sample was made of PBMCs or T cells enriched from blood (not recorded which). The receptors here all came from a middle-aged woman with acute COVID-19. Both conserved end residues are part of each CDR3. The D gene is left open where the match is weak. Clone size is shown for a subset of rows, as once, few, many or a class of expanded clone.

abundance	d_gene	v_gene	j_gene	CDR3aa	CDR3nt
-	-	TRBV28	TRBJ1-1	CASSLAPRGSEAFF	TGTGCCAGCAGTTTAGCACCCAGAGGTTCTGAAGCTTTCTTT
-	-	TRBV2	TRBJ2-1	CASSVINEQFF	TGTGCCAGCAGTGTCATCAATGAGCAGTTCTTC
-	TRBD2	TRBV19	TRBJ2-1	CASSIGAGSYNEQFF	TGTGCCAGTAGTATAGGAGCGGGGTCCTACAATGAGCAGTTCTTC
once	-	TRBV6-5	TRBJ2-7	CASKRTLEQYF	TGTGCCAGCAAAAGGACTCTTGAGCAGTACTTC
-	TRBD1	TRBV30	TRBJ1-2	CAWSVFQGGGYTF	TGTGCCTGGAGTGTATTCCAGGGGGGTGGCTACACCTTC
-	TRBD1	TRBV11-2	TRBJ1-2	CASSLGQGVHGYTF	TGTGCCAGCAGCTTGGGACAGGGGGTCCATGGCTACACCTTC
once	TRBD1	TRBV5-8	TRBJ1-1	CASSLVLGSGGTEAFF	TGTGCCAGCAGCTTGGTACTCGGGTCAGGGGGGACTGAAGCTTTCTTT
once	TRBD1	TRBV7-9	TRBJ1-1	CASSLGSTGGGTEAFF	TGTGCCAGCAGCTTAGGCTCGACAGGGGGCGGTACTGAAGCTTTCTTT
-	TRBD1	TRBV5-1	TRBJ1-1	CASSLGDRVNTEAFF	TGCGCCAGCAGCTTGGGGGACAGGGTGAACACTGAAGCTTTCTTT
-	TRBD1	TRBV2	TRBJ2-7	CASTVGQASYEQYF	TGTGCCAGCACTGTAGGACAGGCCTCCTACGAGCAGTACTTC
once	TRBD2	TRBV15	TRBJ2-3	CATSRGRAGGSTDTQYF	TGTGCCACCAGCAGAGGCCGAGCGGGGGGTAGCACAGATACGCAGTATTTT
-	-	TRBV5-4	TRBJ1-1	CASSPVADTEAFF	TGTGCCAGCAGCCCCGTAGCAGACACTGAAGCTTTCTTT
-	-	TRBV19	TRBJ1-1	CASSIGRGRAFF	TGTGCCAGTAGTATAGGCCGTGGTCGGGCTTTCTTT
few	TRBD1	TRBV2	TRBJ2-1	CASTRDRDYNEQFF	TGTGCCAGCACCAGAGACAGGGACTACAATGAGCAGTTCTTC
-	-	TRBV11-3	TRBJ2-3	CASSRLAGATDTQYF	TGTGCCAGCAGCCGCTTGGCGGGCGCCACAGATACGCAGTATTTT
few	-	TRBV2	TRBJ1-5	CASRGSNQPQHF	TGTGCCAGTAGAGGGAGCAATCAGCCCCAGCATTTT
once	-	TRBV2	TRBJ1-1	CASITSTNTEAFF	TGTGCCAGCATTACTTCAACGAACACTGAAGCTTTCTTT
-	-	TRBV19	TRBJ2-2	CASRNAGTPTGELFF	TGTGCCAGTAGGAACGCCGGGACTCCCACCGGGGAGCTGTTTTTT
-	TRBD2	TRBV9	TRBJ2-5	CASSAQRGGQETQYF	TGTGCCAGCAGCGCCCAGCGGGGGGGCCAAGAGACCCAGTACTTC
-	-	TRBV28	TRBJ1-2	CASSSYRVSYGYTF	TGTGCCAGCAGTTCCTACAGGGTGAGCTATGGCTACACCTTC
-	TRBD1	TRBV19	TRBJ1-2	CASRGQLYGYTF	TGTGCCAGTAGGGGACAGCTCTATGGCTACACCTTC
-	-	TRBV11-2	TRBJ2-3	CASSLVGGKGDTQYF	TGTGCCAGCAGCTTGGTGGGGGGTAAGGGAGATACGCAGTATTTT
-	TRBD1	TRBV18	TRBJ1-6	CASSPISDRGNSPLHF	TGTGCCAGCTCACCGATATCGGACAGGGGCAATTCACCCCTCCACTTT
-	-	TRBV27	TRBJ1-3	CASSADDSGNTIYF	TGTGCCAGCAGTGCAGATGACTCTGGAAACACCATATATTTT
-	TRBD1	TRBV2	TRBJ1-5	CASSEGQGRQPQHF	TGTGCCAGCAGTGAGGGACAGGGGCGTCAGCCCCAGCATTTT
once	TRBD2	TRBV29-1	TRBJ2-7	CSVESGTSDYEQYF	TGCAGCGTTGAATCCGGGACTAGCGACTACGAGCAGTACTTC
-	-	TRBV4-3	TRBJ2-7	CASSQVHNSYEQYF	TGCGCCAGCAGCCAAGTGCACAACTCCTACGAGCAGTACTTC
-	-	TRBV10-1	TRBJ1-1	CASSDGGNTEAFF	TGCGCCAGCAGCGACGGGGGGAACACTGAAGCTTTCTTT
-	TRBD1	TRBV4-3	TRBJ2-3	CASSDRDRASTDTQYF	TGCGCCAGCAGCGACCGGGACAGGGCGAGCACAGATACGCAGTATTTT
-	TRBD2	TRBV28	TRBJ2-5	CASSNPGLAEETQYF	TGTGCCAGCAGTAATCCGGGACTAGCGGAAGAGACCCAGTACTTC
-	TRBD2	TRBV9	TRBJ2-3	CASSASGAADTQYF	TGTGCCAGCAGCGCTAGCGGGGCGGCGGATACGCAGTATTTT
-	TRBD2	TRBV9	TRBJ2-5	CASSLASGALETQYF	TGTGCCAGCAGCTTGGCTAGCGGGGCTTTAGAGACCCAGTACTTC
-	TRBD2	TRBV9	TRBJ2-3	CASSAGGFSTDTQYF	TGTGCCAGTTCGGCGGGGGGTTTTAGCACAGATACGCAGTATTTT
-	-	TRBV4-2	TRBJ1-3	CASSQVRGHNSGNTIYF	TGTGCCAGCAGCCAAGTCAGGGGACACAACTCTGGAAACACCATATATTTT
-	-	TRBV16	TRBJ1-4	CASSPTGLPTNEKLFF	TGTGCCAGCAGCCCCACAGGGTTACCAACTAATGAAAAACTGTTTTTT
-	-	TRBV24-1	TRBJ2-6	CATSDFSRGDPGANVLTF	TGTGCCACCAGTGATTTTTCCAGGGGGGATCCTGGGGCCAACGTCCTGACTTTC
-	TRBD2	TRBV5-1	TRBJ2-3	CASSSTPSGKTDTQYF	TGCGCCAGCAGCTCAACCCCTAGCGGGAAAACAGATACGCAGTATTTT
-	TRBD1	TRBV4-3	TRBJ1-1	CASSHETGVGTEAFF	TGCGCCAGCAGCCATGAGACAGGGGTAGGGACTGAAGCTTTCTTT
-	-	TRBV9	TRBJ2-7	CASSVEGGTAYEQYF	TGTGCCAGCAGCGTAGAAGGAGGGACCGCCTACGAGCAGTACTTC
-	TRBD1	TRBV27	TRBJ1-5	CASSQGQGVGQPLHF	TGTGCCAGCAGTCAAGGACAGGGGGTCGGCCAGCCCCTGCATTTT
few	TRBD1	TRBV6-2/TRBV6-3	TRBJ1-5	CASSPRGTGISNQPQHF	TGTGCCAGCAGCCCCCGCGGGACAGGGATTAGCAATCAGCCCCAGCATTTT
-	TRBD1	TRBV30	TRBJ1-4	CAWSIPGQGGEKLFF	TGTGCCTGGAGTATACCGGGACAGGGGGGTGAAAAACTGTTTTTT